The clone carrying this T cell receptor (beta chain) was counted between two and nine times. What it binds is unknown. The sample belongs to a study of shared clonotypes between healthy human individuals. The CDR3 runs 12 residues. The V and J ends lost 3 bases and 4 bases respectively, with 6 bases between them. The germline V gene has CDR1 LNHDA and CDR2 SQIVND (reference sequence). Several immunoSEQ 96-well plates shared each subset's DNA, each plate a replicate. Libraries were prepared by immunoSEQ multiplex PCR; TCRdb keeps only in-frame clonotypes and omits some of them. The sample consists of some 1 million clones, about 77% of them appearing once. Broader study findings: Lower generation probabilities were found for non-shared clonotypes than for those shared by all four donors.

It was into CD45RA+ naive and CD45RA-negative memory subsets that the CD4+ cells were split. Material for sequencing was memory CD4+ T cells sorted from blood. Indicated subset: CD45RA-negative fraction. This chain links TRBV19 with TRBJ2-5; D not certain. The receptor's source is a man in his late teens or twenties in good health. DNA for the CDR3: TGTGCCAGTAGTATTACGGGAGAGACCCAGTACTTC. This translates into CASSITGETQYF.